Given below is one TCR beta chain in context. This sample is part of a study of blood T cell repertoires in COVID-19. For the study at large: The United States, Italy and Spain supplied acute and convalescent COVID-19 samples.

The repertoire was sequenced with immunoSEQ multiplex PCR; TCRdb's copy has only in-frame clones and lacks some. The profile covers about 350,000 clones, with about nine tenths appearing a single time and 0.95% to 1.1% taken by the ten largest. The ends lost 5 bases at V and 7 bases at J; junction bases unmatched: 6. The CDR3 has 15 amino acids. Per germline, CDR1 MRHNA and CDR2 SNTAGT. The source material was PBMCs or T cells enriched from blood (not recorded which). The rearrangement joins TRBV6-4 to TRBJ2-1, with 12 nucleotides matching TRBD2. The source is a woman aged 25 to 39 who had been exposed to COVID-19. The CDR3 loop reads CASSRLAGEQNEQFF. In DNA form, the CDR3 reads TGTGCCAGCAGTAGACTAGCGGGAGAACAGAATGAGCAGTTCTTC.